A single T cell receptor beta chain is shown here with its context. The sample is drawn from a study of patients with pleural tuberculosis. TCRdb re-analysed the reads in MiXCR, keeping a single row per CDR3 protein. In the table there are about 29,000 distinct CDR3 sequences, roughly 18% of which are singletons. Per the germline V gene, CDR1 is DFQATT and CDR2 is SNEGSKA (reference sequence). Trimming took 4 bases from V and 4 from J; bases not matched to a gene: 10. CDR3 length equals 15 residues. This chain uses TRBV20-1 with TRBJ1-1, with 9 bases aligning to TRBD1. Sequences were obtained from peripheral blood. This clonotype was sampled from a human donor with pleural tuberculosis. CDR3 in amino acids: CSATLAGQGATEAFF. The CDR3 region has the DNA TGCAGTGCTACTTTAGCGGGACAGGGCGCCACTGAAGCTTTCTTT.